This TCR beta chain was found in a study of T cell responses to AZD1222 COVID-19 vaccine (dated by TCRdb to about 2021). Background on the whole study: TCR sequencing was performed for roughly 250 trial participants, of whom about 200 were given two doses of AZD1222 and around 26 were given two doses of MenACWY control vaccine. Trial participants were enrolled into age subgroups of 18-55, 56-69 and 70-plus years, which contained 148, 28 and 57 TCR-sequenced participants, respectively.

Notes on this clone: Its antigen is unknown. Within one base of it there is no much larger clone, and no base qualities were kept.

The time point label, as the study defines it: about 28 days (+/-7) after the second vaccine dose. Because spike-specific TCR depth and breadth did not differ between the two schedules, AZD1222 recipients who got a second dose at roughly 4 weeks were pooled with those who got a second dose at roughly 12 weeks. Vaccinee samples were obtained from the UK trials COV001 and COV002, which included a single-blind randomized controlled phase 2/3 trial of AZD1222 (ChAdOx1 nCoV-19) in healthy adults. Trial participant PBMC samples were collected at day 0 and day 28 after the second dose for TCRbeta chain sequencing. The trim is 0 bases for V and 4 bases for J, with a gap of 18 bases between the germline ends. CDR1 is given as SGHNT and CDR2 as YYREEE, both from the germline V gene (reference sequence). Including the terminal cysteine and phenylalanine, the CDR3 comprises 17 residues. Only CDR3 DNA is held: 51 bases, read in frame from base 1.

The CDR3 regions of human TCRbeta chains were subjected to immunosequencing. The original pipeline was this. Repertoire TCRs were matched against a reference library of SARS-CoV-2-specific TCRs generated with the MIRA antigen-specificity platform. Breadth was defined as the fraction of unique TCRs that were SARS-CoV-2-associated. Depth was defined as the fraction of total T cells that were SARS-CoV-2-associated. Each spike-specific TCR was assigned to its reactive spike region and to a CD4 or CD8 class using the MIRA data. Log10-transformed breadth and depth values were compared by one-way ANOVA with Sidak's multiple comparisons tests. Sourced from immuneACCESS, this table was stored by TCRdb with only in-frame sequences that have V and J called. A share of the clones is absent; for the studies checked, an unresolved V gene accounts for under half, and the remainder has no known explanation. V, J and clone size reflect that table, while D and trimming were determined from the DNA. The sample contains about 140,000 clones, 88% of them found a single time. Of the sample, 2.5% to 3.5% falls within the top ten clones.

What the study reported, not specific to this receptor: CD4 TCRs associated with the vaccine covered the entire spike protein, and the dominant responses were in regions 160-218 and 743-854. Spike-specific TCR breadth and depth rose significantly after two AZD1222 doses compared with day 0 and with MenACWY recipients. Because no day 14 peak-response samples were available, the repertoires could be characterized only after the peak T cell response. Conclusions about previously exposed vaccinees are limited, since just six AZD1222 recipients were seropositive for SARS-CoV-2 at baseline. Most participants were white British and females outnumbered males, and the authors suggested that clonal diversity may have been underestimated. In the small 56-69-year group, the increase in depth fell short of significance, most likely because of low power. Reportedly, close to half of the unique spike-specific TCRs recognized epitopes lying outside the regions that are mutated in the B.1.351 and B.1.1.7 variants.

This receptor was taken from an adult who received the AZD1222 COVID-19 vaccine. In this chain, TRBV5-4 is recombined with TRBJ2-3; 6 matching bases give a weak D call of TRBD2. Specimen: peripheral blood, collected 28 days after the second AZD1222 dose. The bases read TGTGCCAGCAGCTTGGCCGGAGCGGGTCCCCAAGCAGATACGCAGTATTTT. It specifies CASSLAGAGPQADTQYF.